The TCR beta chain described here comes from a study of T-cell memory formation after mild COVID-19. This clonotype was observed a few times. Its specificity is not known. 5'RACE primed from the constant segment yielded TCR alpha and TCR beta cDNA libraries bearing sample barcodes and UMIs. In TCRdb, the 5' RACE reads were re-called with MiXCR into one record per CDR3 protein. Found here are around 440,000 distinct CDR3 sequences, approximately 18% of them singletons; the top ten hold 9% to 15%. Study observations and caveats: Whereas later expanders leaned CD4+, clones contracting day 15 to 85 showed a balanced CD4/CD8 makeup. A subset of responding clones appeared in pre-infection memory, suggesting cross-reactive memory joined. Second-wave clones with a day 37 peak had unconfirmed SARS-CoV-2 specificity.

V gave up 6 bases and J gave up 6 bases, with 14 bases separating them. The germline gives CDR1 MNHEY, CDR2 SVGEGT. The CDR3 runs 13 residues. The V gene is TRBV6-2 or TRBV6-3, the J gene TRBJ1-1; tentative D call: TRBD1 (6 bases). Sequenced input: PBMCs or a T cell subset sorted from them (not recorded which). This sequence originates from an adult woman who had mild COVID-19 (a few samples of this study predate the infection). Cell type and time point are not known. The CDR3 nucleotides are TGTGCCAGCAGGCTGGGGACACTAGCTGAAGCTTTCTTT. This codes for CASRLGTLAEAFF.